This section outlines one T cell receptor beta chain sequence together with its context. The antigen remains unidentified. The sample is drawn from a study of OX40 agonist ivuxolimab in advanced cancers. Looking at the study overall: Patients achieving partial responses numbered three: one hepatocellular carcinoma case and two cutaneous melanoma cases. Whole-study results and caveats: The antigens recognized by the expanded peripheral T cells, that is their antigen specificity, were not determined. A proportion of nonresponders additionally exhibited low normalized T-cell clonal expansion.

Trimming at V came to 3 bases and at J to 0 bases, leaving 3 bases not matched to a gene. Germline V lookup: CDR1 LNHDA, CDR2 SQIVND (reference sequence). The CDR3 contains 15 residues. Patients had blood sampled at baseline and again on cycle 4 day 1 and cycle 7 day 1. Some clones are missing from TCRdb's copy, which holds only in-frame ones; the method was immunoSEQ multiplex PCR. Of about 80,000 clones listed, 80% to 90% are singletons. This rearrangement joins TRBV19 to TRBJ2-3, with 7 positions matching TRBD1. The specimen was CD4+ or CD8+ T cells sorted from blood, collected in a trial of the OX40 agonist ivuxolimab. The TCR sequence derives from an adult with an advanced solid tumor such as melanoma, head and neck, liver or kidney cancer. The CDR3, as DNA: TGTGCCAGTAGTATCGGGACAGTTAGCACAGATACGCAGTATTTT. Translating gives CASSIGTVSTDTQYF.